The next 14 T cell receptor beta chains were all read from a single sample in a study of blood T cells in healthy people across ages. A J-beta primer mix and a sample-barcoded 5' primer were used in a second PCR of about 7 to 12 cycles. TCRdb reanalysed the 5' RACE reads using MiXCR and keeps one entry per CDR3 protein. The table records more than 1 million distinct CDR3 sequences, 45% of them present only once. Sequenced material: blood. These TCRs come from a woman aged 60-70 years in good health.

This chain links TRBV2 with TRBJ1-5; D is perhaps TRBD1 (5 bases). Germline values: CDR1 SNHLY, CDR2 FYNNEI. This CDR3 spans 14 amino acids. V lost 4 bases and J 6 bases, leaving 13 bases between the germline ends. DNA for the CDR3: TGTGCCAGCAGTGGTTTTAGGGGTGGTCAGCCCCAGCATTTT. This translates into CASSGFRGGQPQHF.

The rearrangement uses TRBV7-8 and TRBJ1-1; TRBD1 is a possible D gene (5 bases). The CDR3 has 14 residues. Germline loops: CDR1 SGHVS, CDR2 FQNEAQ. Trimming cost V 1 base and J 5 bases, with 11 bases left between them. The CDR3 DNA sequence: TGTGCCAGCAGCTTAGGCGGCAGGGTAACTGAAGCTTTCTTT. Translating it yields CASSLGGRVTEAFF.

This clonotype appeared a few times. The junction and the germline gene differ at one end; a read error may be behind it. CDR3 sequence reads: CASSWTDQETQYF. CDR3 nucleotide sequence: TGTGCCAGCAGCTGGACAGACCAGGAGACCCAGTACTTC. The chain employs TRBV12-3 or TRBV12-4 and TRBJ2-5, with a possible D match to TRBD1 (6 bases). CDR3 size: 13 residues.

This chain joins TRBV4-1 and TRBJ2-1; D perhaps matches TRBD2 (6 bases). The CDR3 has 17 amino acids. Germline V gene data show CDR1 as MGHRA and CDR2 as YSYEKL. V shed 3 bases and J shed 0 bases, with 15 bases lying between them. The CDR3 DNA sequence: TGCGCCAGCAGCCAGAATCAAGCTAGCGTCTCCTACAATGAGCAGTTCTTC. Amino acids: CASSQNQASVSYNEQFF.

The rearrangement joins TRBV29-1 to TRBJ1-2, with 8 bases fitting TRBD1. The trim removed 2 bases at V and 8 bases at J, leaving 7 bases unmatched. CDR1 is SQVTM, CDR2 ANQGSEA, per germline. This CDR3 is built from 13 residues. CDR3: CSVEPDRDMGYTF. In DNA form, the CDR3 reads TGCAGCGTTGAACCGGACAGGGACATGGGCTACACCTTC.

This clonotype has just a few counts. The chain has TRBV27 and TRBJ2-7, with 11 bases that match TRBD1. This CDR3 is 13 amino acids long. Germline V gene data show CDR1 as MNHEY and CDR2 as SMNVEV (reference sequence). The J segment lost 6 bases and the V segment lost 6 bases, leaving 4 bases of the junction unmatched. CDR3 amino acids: CASRPGTGGEQYF. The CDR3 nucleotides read TGTGCCAGCAGGCCCGGGACAGGGGGCGAGCAGTACTTC.

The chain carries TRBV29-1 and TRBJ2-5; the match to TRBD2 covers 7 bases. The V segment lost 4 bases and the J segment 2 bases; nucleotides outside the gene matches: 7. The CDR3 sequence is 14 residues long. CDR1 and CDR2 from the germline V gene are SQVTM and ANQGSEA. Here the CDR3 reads CSVGLAEHQETQYF. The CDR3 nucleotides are TGCAGCGTTGGCCTAGCGGAGCATCAAGAGACCCAGTACTTC.

The CDR3 DNA follows: TGTGCCAGCAGAACAGGGATATGGGGAGAGACCCAGTACTTC. It translates to CASRTGIWGETQYF. The V call is TRBV6-6, the J call TRBJ2-5, with D perhaps matching TRBD1 (6 bases). The CDR3 loop spans 14 amino acids. The V gene lost 6 bases and the J gene lost 4 bases, with 15 bases spanning the gap. Germline V CDR1 and CDR2: MNHNY, SVGAGI (reference sequence).

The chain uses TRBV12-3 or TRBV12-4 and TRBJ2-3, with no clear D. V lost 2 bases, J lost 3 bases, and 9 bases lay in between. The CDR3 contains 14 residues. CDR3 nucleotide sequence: TGTGCCAGCAGTTTAAGAGTGAGAACAGATACGCAGTATTTT. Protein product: CASSLRVRTDTQYF.

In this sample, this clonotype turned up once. In DNA form, the CDR3 reads TGTGCCAGCAGCTTATTGGGGACTAGCTTCTACGAGCAGTACTTC. This encodes CASSLLGTSFYEQYF. This sequence joins TRBV7-2 and TRBJ2-7; 9 bases align to TRBD2. CDR1 and CDR2 (germline): SGHTA, FQGNSA. The CDR3 is 15 residues long. With 2 bases clipped from V and 3 bases from J, the junction kept 5 bases outside the gene matches.

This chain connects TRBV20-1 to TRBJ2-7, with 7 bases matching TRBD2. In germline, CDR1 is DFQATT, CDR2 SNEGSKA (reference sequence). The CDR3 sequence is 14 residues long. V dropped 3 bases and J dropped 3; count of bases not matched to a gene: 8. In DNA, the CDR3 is TGCAGTGCTAGCGTCGGGGGGAACCTCTACGAGCAGTACTTC. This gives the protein CSASVGGNLYEQYF.

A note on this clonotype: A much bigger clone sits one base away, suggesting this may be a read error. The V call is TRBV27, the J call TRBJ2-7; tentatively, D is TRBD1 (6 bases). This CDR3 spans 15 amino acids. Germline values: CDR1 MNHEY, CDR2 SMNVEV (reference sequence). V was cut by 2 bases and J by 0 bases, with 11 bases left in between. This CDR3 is CASSLGAGDSYEQYF. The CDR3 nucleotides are TGTGCCAGCAGTTTAGGGGCAGGGGACTCCTACGAGCAGTACTTC.

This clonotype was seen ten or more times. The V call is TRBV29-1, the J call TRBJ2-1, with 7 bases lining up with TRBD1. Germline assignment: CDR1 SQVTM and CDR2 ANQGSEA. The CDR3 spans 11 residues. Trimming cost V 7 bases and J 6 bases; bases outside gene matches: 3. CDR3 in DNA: TGCAGCGGACGACAGGGCAATGAGCAGTTCTTC. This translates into CSGRQGNEQFF.

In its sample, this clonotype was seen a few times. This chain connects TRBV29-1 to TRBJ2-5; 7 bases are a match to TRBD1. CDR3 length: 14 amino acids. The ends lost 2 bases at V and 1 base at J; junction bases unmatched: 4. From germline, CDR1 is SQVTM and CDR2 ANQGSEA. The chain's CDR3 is CSVETGELQETQYF. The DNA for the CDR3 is TGCAGCGTTGAAACAGGGGAGCTCCAAGAGACCCAGTACTTC.